This T cell receptor (beta chain) emerged from a study of blood T cell repertoires in COVID-19. About the research overall: Sites across the United States, Italy and Spain contributed samples from acute and convalescent COVID-19. T cells, B-cell-depleted T cells, or PBMCs supplied cDNA or gDNA.

Sequenced by immunoSEQ multiplex PCR; TCRdb stores in-frame clones only, minus some. The data hold roughly 50,000 clones, with 65% to 90% observed a single time. This CDR3 is 15 amino acids long. Germline CDR1 and CDR2: SGHTA and FQGNSA. V lost 2 bases, J lost 6 bases, and 17 bases lay in between. This clonotype was obtained from a man between 65 and 85 years old with acute or convalescent COVID-19. The chain couples TRBV7-2 to TRBJ2-7, with D perhaps matching TRBD1 (6 bases). The sample comprised peripheral blood. In nucleotides, the CDR3 is TGTGCCAGCAGCTTACTGGGCAGGGGAGTTCGCGAGCAGTACTTC. Its protein product is CASSLLGRGVREQYF.